This T cell receptor beta chain was found in a study of Graves' ophthalmopathy and Graves' hyperthyroidism. Trimming stripped 7 bases from V and 1 base from J, with 21 bases between. Per the germline V gene, CDR1 is SGHNT and CDR2 is YYREEE (reference sequence). The CDR3 runs 17 residues. This clonotype was counted at least ten times. From RNA, the CDR3 regions of TCR beta chains were amplified and sequenced. An opening RT-PCR round employed HTBI primers and preceded a second-round multiplex PCR. TCRdb re-called the multiplex PCR reads with MiXCR, one entry per CDR3 protein. The top ten clones hold 9.5% to 10% of a sample with approximately 460,000 distinct CDR3 sequences, approximately 14% of them seen once.

The specimen was blood. This clonotype was obtained from a woman aged 25 to 39 with Graves' ophthalmopathy. V gene TRBV5-4 combines with J gene TRBJ2-4; D may match TRBD1 or TRBD2 (5 bases each). The CDR3 region is CASSGTPGFGAKNIQYF. The CDR3 DNA follows: TGTGCCAGCTCCGGGACCCCCGGGTTTGGTGCCAAAAACATTCAGTACTTC.